The T cell receptor beta chain under discussion was sequenced for a study of blood T cell repertoires in COVID-19. Assay: immunoSEQ multiplex PCR; the TCRdb copy retains only in-frame clones and omits some. The top ten hold around 8.4% of the sample, which has 150,000 to 200,000 clones, 89% seen once. The germline V gene has CDR1 LGHNA and CDR2 YNFKEQ. The CDR3 extends over 14 amino acids. Deletions cut 3 bases from V and 5 bases from J, with 14 bases between. V and J are TRBV4-2 and TRBJ2-7, with TRBD1 as a possible D gene (5 bases). The sequence derives from a woman younger than 35 who had recovered from COVID-19. Sample: PBMCs or T cells enriched from blood (not recorded which). The DNA for the CDR3 is TGTGCCAGCAGCCAGTCAGGGCTCGTCCACGAGCAGTACTTC. This sequence encodes CASSQSGLVHEQYF.